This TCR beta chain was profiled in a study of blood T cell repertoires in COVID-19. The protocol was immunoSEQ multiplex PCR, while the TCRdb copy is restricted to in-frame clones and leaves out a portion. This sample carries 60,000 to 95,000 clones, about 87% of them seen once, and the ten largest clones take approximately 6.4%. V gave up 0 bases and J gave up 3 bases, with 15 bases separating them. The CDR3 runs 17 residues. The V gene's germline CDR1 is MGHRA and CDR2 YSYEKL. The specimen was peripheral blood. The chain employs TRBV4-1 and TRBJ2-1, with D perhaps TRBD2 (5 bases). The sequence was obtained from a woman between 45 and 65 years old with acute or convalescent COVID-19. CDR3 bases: TGCGCCAGCAGCCAAGAGGGAGCGGCGATCGTCTACAATGAGCAGTTCTTC. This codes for CASSQEGAAIVYNEQFF.